This TCR beta chain was sequenced in a study of monozygotic twins with cystic fibrosis. This clone occurred a few times. Trimming took 10 bases from V and 7 from J, leaving 8 bases between them. The CDR3 spans 10 residues. The germline V gene has CDR1 MNHNY and CDR2 SVGAGI (reference sequence). The protocol was immunoSEQ multiplex PCR, while the TCRdb copy is restricted to in-frame clones and leaves out a portion. The repertoire holds 25,000 to 35,000 clones, with around 81% as singletons. The source of this sequence is a girl aged 2 to 9 with cystic fibrosis. The specimen was blood. The chain joins TRBV6-6 to TRBJ1-5; D is undetermined. DNA of the CDR3: TGTGCCACCGGAGCCCAGCCCCAGCATTTT. It specifies CATGAQPQHF.